The 23 T cell receptor beta chains below come from one sample, sequenced in a study of identical twins. TCRdb re-analysed the 5' RACE reads in MiXCR, keeping a single row per CDR3 protein. The sample shows 210,000 or so distinct CDR3 sequences, 15% to 20% of them seen only once. The same sample was also studied in work on T cells expressing NK-cell markers.

Material: CD8+ T cells sorted from blood. Receptor source: a woman in her late teens or twenties in good health.

This clonotype appeared a few times. The rearrangement joins TRBV7-6 to TRBJ1-2; TRBD1 is a possible D gene (6 bases). V was shortened by 5 bases and J by 3 bases, with 19 bases between the two germline ends. This CDR3 has 16 residues. CDR1 is SGHVS and CDR2 is FNYEAQ in the germline V gene. CDR3 DNA sequence: TGTGCCAGCAGCGCGCCCCGAGAGGGGGTTGACTATGGCTACACCTTC. Amino acid sequence: CASSAPREGVDYGYTF.

This clonotype was seen many times. The V gene is TRBV12-3 or TRBV12-4, the J gene TRBJ2-2; D may be TRBD2 (6 bases). The germline V and J ends were trimmed by 6 bases and 2 bases, with 16 bases remaining between them. The CDR3 is made up of 16 amino acids. This CDR3 reads CASSRTGGVNTGELFF. The CDR3 nucleotides read TGTGCCAGCAGCCGGACGGGCGGGGTCAACACCGGGGAGCTGTTTTTT.

The chain carries TRBV6-6 and TRBJ2-3; tentative D call: TRBD2 (5 bases). The CDR3 is made up of 13 amino acids. Germline CDR1 and CDR2: MNHNY and SVGAGI (reference sequence). V shed 7 bases and J shed 2 bases, with 10 bases lying between them. Here the CDR3 reads CASIGSITDTQYF. The CDR3 region has the DNA TGTGCCAGCATAGGGAGCATCACAGATACGCAGTATTTT.

The chain links TRBV5-5 to TRBJ1-2; D remains unclear. Germline V gene data show CDR1 as SGHKS and CDR2 as YYEKEE (reference sequence). The length of the CDR3 is 13 residues. Trimming left V 4 bases short and J 6 bases short, with 13 bases between. DNA of the CDR3: TGTGCCAGCAGCCGAAAAAGTAATCATGGCTACACCTTC. Translating gives CASSRKSNHGYTF.

In this sample, this clonotype turned up a few times. The genes are TRBV7-8 and TRBJ2-7; possibly TRBD1 or TRBD2 for D (5 bases each). Per the germline V gene, CDR1 is SGHVS and CDR2 is FQNEAQ. This CDR3 contains 15 residues. V dropped 4 bases and J dropped 1 base, with 14 bases sitting between them. This CDR3 is CASSSMGPSSYEQYF. DNA of the CDR3: TGTGCCAGCAGCTCGATGGGACCGTCGTCCTACGAGCAGTACTTC.

This clonotype showed up just once. The chain uses TRBV5-1 and TRBJ2-3; TRBD2 is a possible D gene (5 bases). CDR3 length: 14 amino acids. V lost 6 bases, J lost 3 bases, and 14 bases lay in between. CDR1 SGHRS and CDR2 YFSETQ come from the germline V gene. CDR3 in DNA: TGCGCCAGCACCTCTCGGGATAGAACAGATACGCAGTATTTT. Protein sequence: CASTSRDRTDTQYF.

This clonotype was observed many times. V gene TRBV12-3 or TRBV12-4 combines with J gene TRBJ2-1; D is uncertain. The CDR3 spans 14 residues. The V gene lost 1 base and the J gene lost 2 bases, with 6 bases spanning the gap. Written as DNA, the CDR3 is TGTGCCAGCAGTTTAGGCGGTACCTACAATGAGCAGTTCTTC. Translating gives CASSLGGTYNEQFF.

In this sample, this clonotype turned up a few times. As DNA, the CDR3 is TGTGCCAGCAGCTCGGACCGGGACAGGGGACAAGAGACCCAGTACTTC. Encoded protein: CASSSDRDRGQETQYF. The rearrangement joins TRBV5-5 to TRBJ2-5; 10 nucleotides line up with TRBD1. Germline V gives CDR1 SGHKS, CDR2 YYEKEE (reference sequence). The CDR3 length is 16 residues. V was pared by 3 bases and J by 2 bases, with 7 bases of the junction left unmatched.

Many counts were recorded for this clonotype. The V gene is TRBV7-9, the J gene TRBJ1-2; D is undetermined. In germline, CDR1 is SEHNR, CDR2 FQNEAQ (reference sequence). With 11 bases removed from V and 8 bases from J, the gap between germline ends came to 21 bases. The CDR3 consists of 13 residues. The CDR3, as DNA: TGTGCCGACGATTCTGGGCAAGGGCCCGGCTACACCTTC. This encodes CADDSGQGPGYTF.

This chain joins TRBV28 and TRBJ2-7, with D possibly TRBD1 on 6 matching bases. The CDR3 length is 12 residues. Germline V gene lookup returns CDR1 MDHEN and CDR2 SYDVKM. With 6 bases removed from V and 9 bases from J, the gap between germline ends came to 15 bases. CDR3 sequence (DNA): TGTGCCAGCAGCGGCCCAGGGGCTGGGCAGTACTTC. Translating gives CASSGPGAGQYF.

V usage is TRBV7-9 and J usage is TRBJ2-1; TRBD1 might be the D (6 bases). V dropped 3 bases and J dropped 6 bases, with 12 bases sitting between them. Germline loops: CDR1 SEHNR, CDR2 FQNEAQ (reference sequence). The CDR3 spans 14 residues. DNA for the CDR3: TGTGCCAGCAGCTTCTCGGAACAGGGCAATGAGCAGTTCTTC. Translating gives CASSFSEQGNEQFF.

The chain couples TRBV7-3 to TRBJ2-5; perhaps D is TRBD1 or TRBD2 (6 bases each). From germline, CDR1 is SGHTA and CDR2 FQGTGA. V was clipped by 2 bases and J by 2 bases, with 12 bases between them. The CDR3 is 15 amino acids. The CDR3 nucleotides are TGTGCCAGCAGCTTAGGAGGGGGGAATCAAGAGACCCAGTACTTC. This gives the protein CASSLGGGNQETQYF.

The chain links TRBV11-2 to TRBJ2-2; TRBD2 matches at 12 bases. This CDR3 is built from 20 residues. Germline CDR1 and CDR2: SGHAT and FQNNGV. V gave up 0 bases and J gave up 0 bases; unmatched junction bases: 8. Written as DNA, the CDR3 is TGTGCCAGCAGCTTAGATTATTGGACTAGCGGGGAAGCGAACACCGGGGAGCTGTTTTTT. Protein sequence: CASSLDYWTSGEANTGELFF.

The DNA for the CDR3 is TGTGCCAGCAGTGAGGCAGGAGCTAACTATGGCTACACCTTC. It encodes CASSEAGANYGYTF. The genes are TRBV9 and TRBJ1-2; no definite D call. The CDR3 sequence is 14 residues long. Trimming pared 5 bases from V and 0 bases from J, leaving 11 bases between. Germline V gives CDR1 SGDLS, CDR2 YYNGEE.

This clonotype was counted a few times. The V and J genes are TRBV6-1 and TRBJ1-4; 8 bases map to TRBD1. The junction had 11 bases not matched to a gene; V was cut back by 4 bases and J by 10 bases. This CDR3 has 15 amino acids. CDR1 is MNHNS, CDR2 SASEGT, per germline. This CDR3 is CASSAGQGLTGKLFF. The CDR3 nucleotides read TGTGCCAGCAGTGCAGGACAGGGCTTGACCGGAAAACTGTTTTTT.

The chain couples TRBV20-1 to TRBJ2-5; TRBD2 aligns across 12 bases. This CDR3 is 14 amino acids long. With 3 bases clipped from V and 4 bases from J, the junction kept 3 bases outside the gene matches. CDR1 DFQATT and CDR2 SNEGSKA come from the germline V gene (reference sequence). The chain's CDR3 is CSARVLAGGETQYF. The CDR3 coding sequence is TGCAGTGCTAGGGTACTAGCGGGGGGAGAGACCCAGTACTTC.

V usage is TRBV5-1 and J usage is TRBJ2-1, with unresolved D. Trimming took off 5 bases at V and 11 bases at J, with 11 bases between the two ends. Germline V gives CDR1 SGHRS, CDR2 YFSETQ. CDR3 length equals 11 residues. The CDR3 is CASSSPPQQFF. CDR3 DNA sequence: TGCGCCAGCAGTAGCCCACCCCAGCAGTTCTTC.

CDR3 loop: CASGLVSFEQFF. Here the CDR3 DNA reads TGTGCTAGTGGTTTGGTAAGCTTTGAGCAGTTCTTC. V usage is TRBV12-5 and J usage is TRBJ2-1; D not resolved. CDR1 is LGHNT and CDR2 is FRNRAP in the germline V gene. The V end lost 0 bases, the J end lost 9 bases, and 6 bases lay between the germline ends. This CDR3 is 12 amino acids long. The full variable domain, in which reference TRBV12-5 and TRBJ2-1 provide the parts outside the CDR3, is DARVTQTPRHKVTEMGQEVTMRCQPILGHNTVFWYRQTMMQGLELLAYFRNRAPLDDSGMPKDRFSAEMPDATLATLKIQPSEPRDSAVYFCASGLVSFEQFFGPGTRLTVL.

The chain uses TRBV7-2 and TRBJ2-7; TRBD1 agrees at 7 bases. The length of the CDR3 is 15 residues. V gave up 5 bases and J gave up 2 bases; unmatched junction bases: 9. Germline CDR1 SGHTA, CDR2 FQGNSA. CDR3 in DNA: TGTGCCAGCAGCGACAGGGTTCTTTTCACCTACGAGCAGTACTTC. This codes for CASSDRVLFTYEQYF. Based on the CDR3 plus reference TRBV7-2 and TRBJ2-7, the full variable domain is GAGVSQSPSNKVTEKGKDVELRCDPISGHTALYWYRQSLGQGLEFLIYFQGNSAPDKSGLPSDRFSAERTGGSVSTLTIQRTQQEDSAVYLCASSDRVLFTYEQYFGPGTRLTVT.

This clonotype was observed many times. The CDR3 region is CASSFGQGHLTF. In nucleotides, the CDR3 is TGTGCCAGCAGTTTTGGACAGGGCCATCTCACCTTC. The chain couples TRBV12-3 or TRBV12-4 to TRBJ1-2, with 8 bases that match TRBD1. The CDR3 contains 12 residues. The V gene end was trimmed by 3 bases and the J gene end by 13 bases; junction bases not matched to a gene: 7.

The rearrangement uses TRBV7-9 and TRBJ2-5, with 14 nucleotides matching TRBD2. After removal of 5 bases from V and 3 bases from J, the junction contained 5 bases not matched to a gene. The length of the CDR3 is 16 residues. The germline V gene encodes CDR1 SEHNR and CDR2 FQNEAQ (reference sequence). CDR3 sequence: CASSAPGLAGEETQYF. The CDR3 DNA reads as TGTGCCAGCAGCGCTCCGGGACTAGCGGGAGAAGAGACCCAGTACTTC.

This clonotype turned up a few times. The rearrangement joins TRBV2 to TRBJ2-1, with no clear D. V was trimmed by 3 bases and J by 0 bases, leaving 9 bases between them. The CDR3 covers 15 residues. The germline CDR1 and CDR2 sequences are SNHLY and FYNNEI. The CDR3 loop is CASSENSLSYNEQFF. Here the CDR3 DNA reads TGTGCCAGCAGTGAGAACAGCCTCTCCTACAATGAGCAGTTCTTC.

This clonotype was detected only a few times. This sequence joins TRBV12-3 or TRBV12-4 and TRBJ2-1; D possibly matches TRBD1 or TRBD2 (6 bases each). The CDR3 consists of 15 residues. V lost 6 bases to trimming and J lost 6 bases, with 18 bases between them. CDR3 bases: TGTGCCAGCAGCTCTAAGGGGGGTGGGGGCAATGAGCAGTTCTTC. Amino acids: CASSSKGGGGNEQFF.